This T cell receptor (beta chain) was recovered during a study of cytomegalovirus exposure and HLA in healthy donors. Study-wide results and limits: It is likely that the observed cluster of highly shared sequence variants was a sequencing artifact.

CDR1 is MDHEN and CDR2 is SYDVKM in the germline V gene. The length of the CDR3 is 13 residues. The V end was cut by 3 bases, the J end by 3 bases, with 8 bases between. The study ran its PCR with 60 Vbeta and 13 Jbeta primers. TCRdb's copy holds only in-frame clones and misses some; the assay was immunoSEQ multiplex PCR. The sample has 130,000 to 150,000 clones; 70% to 80% are singletons. About this clone itself: What it recognizes is unknown.

Sequenced input: PBMCs. V is TRBV28 and J is TRBJ1-1; D gene ambiguous. This clonotype was obtained from a woman aged 18-30 years in good health and CMV-seropositive. CDR3 DNA sequence: TGTGCCAGCAGTTTGATCGGGGACACTGAAGCTTTCTTT. Amino acid sequence: CASSLIGDTEAFF.